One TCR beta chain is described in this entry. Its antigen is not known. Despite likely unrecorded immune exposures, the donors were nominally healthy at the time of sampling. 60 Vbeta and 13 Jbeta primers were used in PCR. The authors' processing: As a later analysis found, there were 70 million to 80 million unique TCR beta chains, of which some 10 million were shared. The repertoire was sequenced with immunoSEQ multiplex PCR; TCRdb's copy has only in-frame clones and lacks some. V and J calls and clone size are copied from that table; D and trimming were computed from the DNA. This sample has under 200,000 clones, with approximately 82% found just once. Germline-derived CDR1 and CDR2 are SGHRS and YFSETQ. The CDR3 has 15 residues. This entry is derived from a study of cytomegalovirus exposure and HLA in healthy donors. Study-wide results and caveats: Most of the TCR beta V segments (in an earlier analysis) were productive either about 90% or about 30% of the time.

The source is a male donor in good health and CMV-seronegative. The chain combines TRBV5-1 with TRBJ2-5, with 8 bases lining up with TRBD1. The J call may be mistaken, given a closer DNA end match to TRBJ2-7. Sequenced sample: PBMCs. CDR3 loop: CASSFSGTGSYEQYF. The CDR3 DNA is TGCGCCAGCAGCTTCTCCGGGACAGGCTCCTACGAGCAGTACTTC.